This T cell receptor (beta chain) appears in the sequencing data of a study of blood T cell repertoires in COVID-19. Study-wide context: Samples came from the United States, Italy and Spain, spanning acute and convalescent COVID-19. The cDNA or gDNA used as material had been derived from T cells, B-cell-depleted T cells, or PBMCs.

This CDR3 is built from 15 residues. Germline V CDR1 and CDR2: MNHEY, SVGAGI. V lost 5 bases, J lost 7 bases, and 13 bases stayed unmatched. In the original workflow: Counts of nucleated cells, estimated from reference gene primer amplification, were obtained. Sequencing used immunoSEQ multiplex PCR; TCRdb keeps in-frame clones, though not all of them. The V and J calls and clone size are taken from that table; D and trimming were inferred from the DNA. Seen here are roughly 84,000 clones, 75% observed once, and the top ten hold approximately 4.4%. The chain employs TRBV6-5 and TRBJ1-2, with TRBD1 matching 7 bases. The source of this sequence is a woman aged 45-65 years with acute or convalescent COVID-19. Sequencing was done on a sample of peripheral blood. CDR3 residues: CASSPGQALGGGYTF. The CDR3 nucleotides are TGTGCCAGCAGTCCTGGACAGGCTCTAGGGGGTGGCTACACCTTC.